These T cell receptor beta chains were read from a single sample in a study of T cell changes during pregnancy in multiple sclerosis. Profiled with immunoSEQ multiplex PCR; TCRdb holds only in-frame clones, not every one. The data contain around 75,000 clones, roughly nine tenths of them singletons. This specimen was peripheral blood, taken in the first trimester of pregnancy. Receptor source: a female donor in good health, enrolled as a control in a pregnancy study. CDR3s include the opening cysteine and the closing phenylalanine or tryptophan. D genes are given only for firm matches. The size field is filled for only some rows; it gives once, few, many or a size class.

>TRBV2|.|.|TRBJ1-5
TGTGCCAGCAGTGACAGGGTGCGGCAGCCCCAGCATTTT
CASSDRVRQPQHF
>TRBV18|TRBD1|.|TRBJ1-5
TGTGCCAGCTCACAAGGACAGGGTGGTCAGCCCCAGCATTTT
CASSQGQGGQPQHF
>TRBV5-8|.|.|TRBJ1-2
TGTGCCAGCAGCTTAAGTCTCGAGGACACCTTC
CASSLSLEDTF
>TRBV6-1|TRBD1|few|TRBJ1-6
TGTGCCAGCGGCCGGGACAGGGAGGTCCACTTT
CASGRDREVHF
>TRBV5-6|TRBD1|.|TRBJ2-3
TGTGCCAGCAGCCGGGACAGGGAAGGCCCAGATACGCAGTATTTT
CASSRDREGPDTQYF
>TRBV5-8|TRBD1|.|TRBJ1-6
TGTGCCAGCGGCGGGACAGGGGGCGCCGGCCCGAATTCACCCCTCCACTTT
CASGGTGGAGPNSPLHF
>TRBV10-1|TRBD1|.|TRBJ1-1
TGCGCCAGCAGTGAGTCAGGACAGGGGACTGAAGCTTTCTTT
CASSESGQGTEAFF
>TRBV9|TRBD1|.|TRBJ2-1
TGTGCCAGCACCCGGGACAGTCAGGATGAGCAGTTCTTC
CASTRDSQDEQFF
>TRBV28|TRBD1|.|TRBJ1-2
TGTGCCAGCAGTCCCGGACAGGGATTCTATGGCTACACCTTC
CASSPGQGFYGYTF
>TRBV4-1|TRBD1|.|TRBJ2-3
TGCGCCAGCAGCCAAGTAGGTTATGGGACAGGGCACACAGATACGCAGTATTTT
CASSQVGYGTGHTDTQYF
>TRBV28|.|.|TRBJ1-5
TGTGCCAGCAGTTTAGGACAATATAGCAATCAGCCCCAGCATTTT
CASSLGQYSNQPQHF
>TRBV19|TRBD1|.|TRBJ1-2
TGTGCCAGTACGGCAGGGGGGCCCTATGGCTACACCTTC
CASTAGGPYGYTF
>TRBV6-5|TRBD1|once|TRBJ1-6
TGTGCCAGCGGCCGGGACAGGGAGGTCCACTTT
CASGRDREVHF
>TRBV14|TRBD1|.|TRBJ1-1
TGTGCCAGCAGCCAAGGAAGATTACAGGGGAGGCACACTGAAGCTTTCTTT
CASSQGRLQGRHTEAFF
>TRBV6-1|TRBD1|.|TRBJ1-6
TGTGCCAGCAGTGAAGCCGGGACAGGGGTACCCCTCCACTTT
CASSEAGTGVPLHF
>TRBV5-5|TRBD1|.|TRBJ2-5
TGTGCCAGCAGCCGACAGGGGGTGGAGACCCAGTACTTC
CASSRQGVETQYF
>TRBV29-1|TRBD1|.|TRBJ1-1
TGCAGCGCGACAGGGGGACCGACGCGGACTGAAGCTTTCTTT
CSATGGPTRTEAFF
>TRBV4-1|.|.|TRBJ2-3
TGCGCCAGCAGCCAAGATTTTCTAGCGCAAGATACGCAGTATTTT
CASSQDFLAQDTQYF
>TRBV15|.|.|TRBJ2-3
TGTGCCACCAGCAGAGACCAGAGCACAGATACGCAGTATTTT
CATSRDQSTDTQYF
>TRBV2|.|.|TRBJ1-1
TGTGCCAGCAGGGGGGGGGTCCCGAACACTGAAGCTTTCTTT
CASRGGVPNTEAFF
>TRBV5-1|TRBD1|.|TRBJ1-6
TGCGCCAGCAGCTTGGGACAGGGTAATAATTCACCCCTCCACTTT
CASSLGQGNNSPLHF
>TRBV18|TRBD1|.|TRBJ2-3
TGTGCCAGCTCCCGGTTGGACAGGGGTAGCACAGATACGCAGTATTTT
CASSRLDRGSTDTQYF
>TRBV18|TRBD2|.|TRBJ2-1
TGTGCCAGCTCACCGAGTGGCGGGAGTCGTAATGAGCAGTTCTTC
CASSPSGGSRNEQFF
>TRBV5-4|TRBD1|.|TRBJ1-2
TGTGCCAGCCGAGGGGGCGAAAAGGGAAACTATGGCTACACCTTC
CASRGGEKGNYGYTF
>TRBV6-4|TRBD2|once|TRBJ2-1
TGTGCCAGCATGACCATCACTAGCGGGGTCTACAATGAGCAGTTCTTC
CASMTITSGVYNEQFF
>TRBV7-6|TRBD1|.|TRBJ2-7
TGTGCCAGCAGCCCCGGGACAGGGCCCTCCTACGAGCAGTACTTC
CASSPGTGPSYEQYF
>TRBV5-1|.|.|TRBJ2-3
TGCGCCAGCAGCTTACCCTACTCTCCGGGACTGTCTAGCACAGATACGCAGTATTTT
CASSLPYSPGLSSTDTQYF
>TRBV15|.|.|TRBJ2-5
TGTGCCACCAGCAGAGCCTTGACAGAGTCTCAAGAGACCCAGTACTTC
CATSRALTESQETQYF
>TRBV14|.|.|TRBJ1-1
TGTGCCAGCAGCCTCATACCGTACCAGGTCGGCACTGAAGCTTTCTTT
CASSLIPYQVGTEAFF
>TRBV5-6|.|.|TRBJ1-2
TGTGCCAGCAGCTTGGGAGGGAAGGGCTACACCTTC
CASSLGGKGYTF
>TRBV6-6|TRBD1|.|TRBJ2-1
TGTGCCAGCAGGTATACAGGGGACACCTACAATGAGCAGTTCTTC
CASRYTGDTYNEQFF
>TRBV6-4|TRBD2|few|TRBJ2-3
TGTGCCAGCAGTGCTAGCGGGGGGGCAGATACGCAGTATTTT
CASSASGGADTQYF
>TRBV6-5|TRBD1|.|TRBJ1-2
TGTGCCAGCAGTTACGGACAGGGGCGCTACACCTTC
CASSYGQGRYTF
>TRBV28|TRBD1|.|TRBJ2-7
TGTGCCATCCGTCCGGACAGGGTGGACCACGAGCAGTACTTC
CAIRPDRVDHEQYF
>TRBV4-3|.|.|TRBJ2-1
TGCGCCAGCAGCCAAGACAGGGGCTGGTCCTACAATGAGCAGTTCTTC
CASSQDRGWSYNEQFF
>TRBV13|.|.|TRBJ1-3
TGTGCCAGCAGCTTAAGTCGTACAGGGTGGAACTCTGGAAACACCATATATTTT
CASSLSRTGWNSGNTIYF
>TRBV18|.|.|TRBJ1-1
TGTGCCAGCTCACCACCTGCCTGGTCGGACACTGAAGCTTTCTTT
CASSPPAWSDTEAFF
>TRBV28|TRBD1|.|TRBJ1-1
TGTGCCAGCGGCAATCAGGGACAGGGAGGAACTGAAGCTTTCTTT
CASGNQGQGGTEAFF
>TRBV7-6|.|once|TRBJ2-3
TGTGCCAGCAGCGCGAGATCATTCCTTGTCACAGATACGCAGTATTTT
CASSARSFLVTDTQYF
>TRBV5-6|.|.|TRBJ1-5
TGTGCCAGCAGCTTGGCCCTCGGGTTTCAGCCCCAGCATTTT
CASSLALGFQPQHF